This T cell receptor (beta chain) originates from a study of cytomegalovirus exposure and HLA in healthy donors. This clone was recorded once. Germline assignment: CDR1 SGHTA and CDR2 FQGNSA. V lost 7 bases, J lost 8 bases, and 14 bases stayed unmatched. The CDR3 sequence is 15 residues long. The PCR was carried out with 60 Vbeta primers and 13 Jbeta primers. The assay was immunoSEQ multiplex PCR, and TCRdb's table has in-frame clones only and misses some. Of around 91,000 clones listed, around three quarters were seen once; the top ten hold 4.6%. Sample: PBMCs. The V call is TRBV7-2, the J call TRBJ1-2, with 9 bases matching TRBD1. The TCR originated in a woman aged 40 to 50 in good health and CMV-seropositive. DNA for the CDR3: TGTGCCAGCAAGGAAATTCTGGACAGGGGAGGCGGCTACACCTTC. Translating gives CASKEILDRGGGYTF.